Listed here is a single TCR beta chain. Its antigen remains unidentified. No qualities accompany the bases; no much larger clone lies one base away. Each donor gave one peripheral blood draw, roughly 110 mL on average, collected into heparinised tubes. Using a panel that included CD45RO, CCR7, CD25, CD127, CD95 and CD27, naive, central memory, regulatory and stem cell-like memory CD4+ T cells were sorted on a BD FACSAria II. Purity was above 98% for every sorted population. PBMCs were separated immediately by Lymphoprep density gradient centrifugation and were stained directly, without being cultured. So that batch effects would be minimized, each experiment stained and sorted samples in pairs, pairing one healthy donor with one patient. The entire isolated RNA was reverse transcribed using the High Capacity cDNA Reverse Transcription Kit, and thus expressed TCRB transcripts were sequenced. Deep immunoSEQ sequencing was performed on naive, central memory and regulatory T cell samples, with an average of around 3.4 million total reads per sample. After sorted cells were lysed in RLT buffer, RNA was extracted with DNase-treated RNeasy Micro or Mini kits, with the choice depending on cell number. To prevent cross-contamination, every cell subset was processed on its own, while patient and healthy donor samples were processed together. The immunoSEQ multiplex PCR was used to amplify TCRB sequences from cDNA, generating 87-bp fragments that spanned the CDR3 region. Amplicons were sequenced on the Illumina HiSeq platform. Turning to the authors' computational methods: Synthetic template baselines were used to correct PCR bias computationally, reads within Hamming distance 2 were collapsed together, and singletons that could not be merged were discarded. Reads were aligned to IMGT to assign V, D and J genes, CDR3 length, and insertions or deletions at six rearrangement sites. Within each subset, clonotype counts were normalized to sorted cell number, and only after that were true diversity and Gini coefficients computed with the tcR R package. Repertoire sharing was quantified using the overlap coefficient calculated on TCRB nucleotide sequences. TCRdb holds this immuneACCESS table with in-frame rearrangements only. Some clones are missing; in checked studies, unresolved V genes explain under half, and the rest has no known cause. The V and J calls and clone size are taken from that table; D and trimming were inferred from the DNA. The sample includes around 160,000 clones, with about 8.1% observed a single time. The ten largest clones capture around 0.5% of the sample.

These data are taken from a study of beta chain features in type 1 diabetes listed by TCRdb under 2018. Some background on the complete study: Mean age, gender distribution, total cell number and subset yield did not differ between patients and healthy donors. A total of some 100,000,000 sorted cells were examined across all samples, and a strong correlation was observed between cell number per subset and RNA yield. In the study, recently diagnosed type 1 diabetes patients and matched healthy donors were compared on the TCRB repertoires of their sorted circulating CD4+ T cell subsets. Regulatory and stem cell-like memory subsets were obtained from only 8 patients and roughly 8 healthy donors, while naive and central memory subsets were obtained from all 30 or so donors. The paper's findings and limits, for the study overall: Shorter templates might be favored by PCR, yet because patient and control samples were amplified and corrected together, any such skew would affect both groups equally. The naive, central memory and regulatory TCRB repertoires appeared to resemble one another more closely among patients than among healthy donors. Because cDNA rather than genomic DNA was sequenced, highly expressing activated cells could have been over-represented, although no difference in activation and CD3 levels was found between groups. At VDJ recombination sites, type 1 diabetes patients had fewer insertions and more deleted nucleotides, which implies abnormalities in thymic rearrangement. Type 1 diabetes patients showed a moderate but significant shortening of TCRB CDR3 length in all four CD4+ subsets. Because small numbers of individuals were included in the HLA sub-analyses, any influence of HLA type on TCRB rearrangement was left unresolved.

The germline V gene specifies LGHNA as CDR1 and YSLEER as CDR2. V and J are trimmed by 4 bases and 9 bases, and the gene matches miss 2 bases of the junction. Measured from the cysteine to the phenylalanine, the CDR3 is 12 residues long. Of the read, only the CDR3 DNA is kept; its 36 bases are in frame from base 1. Sample: central memory CD4+ T cells from blood. This TCR derives from a woman between 18 and 29 years old with type 1 diabetes. In this chain, TRBV4-3 is recombined with TRBJ2-3, and 9 junctional nucleotides match TRBD1. The CDR3 amino acid sequence is: CASSPGQGTQYF. The DNA sequence is as follows: TGCGCCAGCAGCCCTGGACAGGGGACGCAGTATTTT.